Listed here are 23 T cell receptor beta chains from one sample, sequenced in a study of read filtering for tumor transcriptome and immune sequencing. From roughly 0.4 ug of RNA, a library with molecular barcoded alpha/delta and beta/gamma adaptors was made. Via MiXCR, TCRdb re-called the reads, giving one row per CDR3 protein. The data show roughly 82,000 distinct CDR3 sequences, about 12% seen once. Sequences were obtained from a population of CD138-negative cells sorted from bone marrow. These TCRs come from a donor at least 40 years old with multiple myeloma.

A note on this clonotype: A much larger clonotype is one base distant, so this may be a read error. The genes are TRBV10-1 and TRBJ2-4; possible D gene TRBD2, 6 bases. The CDR3 is 13 residues long. Germline loops: CDR1 WNHNN, CDR2 SYGVQD (reference sequence). The V and J ends lost 6 bases and 10 bases respectively, with 16 bases between them. CDR3 amino acids: CASSSGFGGIQYF. The CDR3 DNA sequence: TGCGCCAGCAGCTCAGGGTTCGGAGGGATTCAGTACTTC.

This clonotype came up a few times. A read error is possible here, since a much larger clone lies one base away. The chain has TRBV29-1 and TRBJ2-5, with 10 bases aligning to TRBD1. Germline V gene data show CDR1 as SQVTM and CDR2 as ANQGSEA. The CDR3 contains 16 residues. The CDR3 region has the DNA TGCAGCGTTGAAGACCGGGACAGGGGTTGGCAAGGGACCCAGTACTTC. This sequence encodes CSVEDRDRGWQGTQYF.

This clonotype was seen at least ten times. The gene calls are TRBV11-2 and TRBJ2-1; TRBD2 matches 11 bases. The CDR3 loop spans 16 amino acids. J gave up 6 bases and V 5 bases, and 9 bases lay outside the gene matches. CDR1 and CDR2 (germline): SGHAT, FQNNGV. DNA of the CDR3: TGTGCCAGCAGCCCGCGACTAGCGGGAAGGGGCAATGAGCAGTTCTTC. Its translation is CASSPRLAGRGNEQFF.

Ten or more counts support this clonotype. The gene calls are TRBV3-1 and TRBJ1-5; D is perhaps TRBD1 (5 bases). The CDR3 totals 14 residues. Germline CDR1 is LGHDT and CDR2 is YNNKEL (reference sequence). V was shortened by 4 bases and J by 5 bases, with 12 bases between the two germline ends. As DNA, the CDR3 is TGTGCCAGCAGCCGGGACGTGGACGATCAGCCCCAGCATTTT. This translates into CASSRDVDDQPQHF.

This clonotype was recorded many times. The CDR3 is CASSPRDRGNTGELFF. The CDR3 DNA sequence: TGCGCCAGCAGCCCGCGGGACAGGGGTAACACCGGGGAGCTGTTTTTT. The chain links TRBV4-1 to TRBJ2-2; 10 bases agree with TRBD1. The V segment lost 4 bases and the J segment 2 bases; nucleotides outside the gene matches: 4. Germline loops: CDR1 MGHRA, CDR2 YSYEKL. The CDR3 loop spans 16 amino acids.

The chain employs TRBV20-1 and TRBJ1-1; unclear D gene. This CDR3 is 11 amino acids long. Per germline, CDR1 DFQATT and CDR2 SNEGSKA (reference sequence). Trimming took off 6 bases at V and 6 bases at J, with 11 bases between the two ends. The CDR3, as DNA: TGCAGTGCGGAGGAAAATGCTGAAGCTTTCTTT. It encodes CSAEENAEAFF.

This clonotype was counted many times. J is TRBJ1-4 and V is TRBV6-5; 7 bases line up with TRBD1. The V gene end was trimmed by 6 bases and the J gene end by 8 bases; junction bases not matched to a gene: 9. CDR3 length equals 14 residues. The germline V gene has CDR1 MNHEY and CDR2 SVGAGI. The CDR3 DNA reads TGTGCCAGCAGGCAGACAGGGTTGGGAGAAAAACTGTTTTTT. Encoded protein: CASRQTGLGEKLFF.

In its sample, this clonotype was seen many times. The chain is built from TRBV20-1 and TRBJ2-5; no reliable D call. V lost 1 base and J 4 bases, leaving 7 bases between the germline ends. Germline V gene sequence: CDR1 DFQATT, CDR2 SNEGSKA (reference sequence). The CDR3 is 12 residues long. The CDR3 sequence: CSARGEIETQYF. CDR3 bases: TGCAGTGCTAGAGGAGAAATAGAGACCCAGTACTTC.

With respect to this clonotype: One base away lies a much larger clone, so this may be a sequencing read error. V is TRBV5-1 and J is TRBJ1-1, with 9 bases fitting TRBD1. Per the germline V gene, CDR1 is SGHRS and CDR2 is YFSETQ. With V trimmed by 7 bases and J by 6 bases, 7 bases remained unmatched. This CDR3 region has 13 residues. CDR3 sequence: CASGRTGEAEAFF. The CDR3 DNA follows: TGCGCCAGCGGAAGGACAGGGGAAGCTGAAGCTTTCTTT.

This clonotype occurred many times. The chain is built from TRBV28 and TRBJ1-5; D ambiguous. CDR3 length equals 12 residues. The V gene's germline CDR1 is MDHEN and CDR2 SYDVKM. V lost 1 base to trimming and J lost 7 bases, with 5 bases between them. The CDR3 spells CASSLFRQPQHF. The CDR3 bases are TGTGCCAGCAGTTTATTCCGACAGCCCCAGCATTTT. The full variable domain, its missing parts supplied by reference TRBV28 and TRBJ1-5, is DVKVTQSSRYLVKRTGEKVFLECVQDMDHENMFWYRQDPGLGLRLIYFSYDVKMKEKGDIPEGYSVSREKKERFSLILESASTNQTSMYLCASSLFRQPQHFGDGTRLSIL.

Many counts were recorded for this clonotype. The J gene is TRBJ2-7, the V gene TRBV14, with D uncertain. CDR3 length equals 12 residues. In germline, CDR1 is SGHDN, CDR2 FVKESK. V gave up 0 bases and J gave up 4 bases, with 4 bases separating them. CDR3 loop: CASSQDRYEQYF. The DNA of the CDR3 is TGTGCCAGCAGCCAAGATAGGTACGAGCAGTACTTC.

Remarks on this clonotype: A far larger clone is just one base off, so this is likely a read error. CDR3 in amino acids: CASSLVGWGPLYDEQFF. The CDR3, as DNA: TGTGCCAGCAGCTTAGTGGGTTGGGGACCCCTGTACGATGAGCAGTTCTTC. The chain links TRBV11-1 to TRBJ2-1; tentatively, D is TRBD1 or TRBD2 (5 bases each). The CDR3 spans 17 residues. The germline gives CDR1 SGHAT, CDR2 FQDESV (reference sequence). The ends were cut back, 1 base at V and 8 bases at J, with 21 bases in the middle.

This clonotype was seen many times. The chain is built from TRBV20-1 and TRBJ2-3; 10 nucleotides align to TRBD2. With 5 bases clipped from V and 2 bases from J, the junction kept 13 bases outside the gene matches. Germline V gene data show CDR1 as DFQATT and CDR2 as SNEGSKA (reference sequence). The CDR3 length is 17 residues. CDR3 DNA sequence: TGCAGTGCTCAACCCCCTATAGCGGGAGGCTCCACAGATACGCAGTATTTT. Protein product: CSAQPPIAGGSTDTQYF.

This clonotype has at least ten counts. The chain recombines TRBV6-5 with TRBJ1-1, with 8 bases lining up with TRBD1. The germline V gene encodes CDR1 MNHEY and CDR2 SVGAGI. CDR3 length equals 17 residues. V lost 2 bases, J lost 1 base, and 9 bases stayed unmatched. The CDR3 loop reads CASSYPIRGRKNTEAFF. DNA for the CDR3: TGTGCCAGCAGTTACCCTATCAGGGGGCGGAAGAACACTGAAGCTTTCTTT.

The table lists this clonotype with many counts. The V call is TRBV5-1, the J call TRBJ2-1; no definite D call. This CDR3 is 12 amino acids long. V gave up 7 bases and J gave up 6 bases, with 11 bases separating them. Germline CDR1 reads SGHRS; CDR2 reads YFSETQ. The CDR3 here is CASLGFLNEQFF. The CDR3 nucleotides read TGCGCCAGCCTGGGGTTCCTCAATGAGCAGTTCTTC.

Note on this clonotype: This could be a read error, since a much larger clone is one nucleotide away. This chain connects TRBV20-1 to TRBJ1-2; perhaps TRBD1 as D (6 bases). The CDR3 spans 11 residues. Germline V CDR1 and CDR2: DFQATT, SNEGSKA (reference sequence). The CDR3 nucleotides are TGCGGTGCTTACAGGGATCGTGGCTACACCTTC. This codes for CGAYRDRGYTF.

This clonotype has a count of ten or more. The genes are TRBV11-2 and TRBJ2-7; the D is unclear. The CDR3 runs 15 residues. Germline CDR1 reads SGHAT; CDR2 reads FQNNGV. V shed 5 bases and J shed 0 bases, with 14 bases lying between them. The CDR3 here is CASSPQTASSYEQYF. Written as DNA, the CDR3 is TGTGCCAGCAGCCCCCAGACGGCTAGCTCCTACGAGCAGTACTTC.

There are many counts of this clonotype. The V call is TRBV2, the J call TRBJ2-3; D might be TRBD2 (5 bases). The CDR3 is 14 residues long. With 4 bases removed from V and 2 bases from J, the gap between germline ends came to 10 bases. Germline lookup yields CDR1 SNHLY and CDR2 FYNNEI. In DNA form, the CDR3 reads TGTGCCAGCAGTGGACTATCTTACACAGATACGCAGTATTTT. It translates to CASSGLSYTDTQYF.

This clonotype has a count of ten or more. The chain has TRBV7-2 and TRBJ2-3; 13 bases line up with TRBD2. This CDR3 is 16 amino acids long. V lost 3 bases, J lost 0 bases, and 0 bases stayed unmatched. CDR1 and CDR2 (germline): SGHTA, FQGNSA. The CDR3 DNA reads as TGTGCCAGCAGCTTGACTAGCGGGAGGAGCACAGATACGCAGTATTTT. It specifies CASSLTSGRSTDTQYF. The full variable domain, rest sourced from reference TRBV7-2 and TRBJ2-3, is GAGVSQSPSNKVTEKGKDVELRCDPISGHTALYWYRQSLGQGLEFLIYFQGNSAPDKSGLPSDRFSAERTGGSVSTLTIQRTQQEDSAVYLCASSLTSGRSTDTQYFGPGTRLTVL.

A few counts support this clonotype. The chain joins TRBV12-3 or TRBV12-4 to TRBJ1-5; tentative D call: TRBD1 (5 bases). The germline V and J ends were trimmed by 2 bases and 7 bases, with 12 bases remaining between them. The CDR3 has 14 residues. Written as DNA, the CDR3 is TGTGCCAGCAGTTTACCGGGGGTGAACCAGCCCCAGCATTTT. Protein sequence: CASSLPGVNQPQHF.

This clonotype came up a few times. The rearrangement uses TRBV7-9 and TRBJ2-7; D is perhaps TRBD1 or TRBD2 (5 bases each). Germline V gene lookup returns CDR1 SEHNR and CDR2 FQNEAQ (reference sequence). The CDR3 has 12 residues. Between the trimmed V and J ends, which lost 5 bases and 3 bases, there was a span of 8 bases. As DNA, the CDR3 is TGTGCCAGCAGCGCTGGGGGCTACGAGCAGTACTTC. This codes for CASSAGGYEQYF.

This clonotype was detected ten times or more. The chain recombines TRBV12-3 or TRBV12-4 with TRBJ1-4; a weak D match, TRBD1 (6 bases). V lost 5 bases and J 8 bases, leaving 18 bases between the germline ends. The CDR3 sequence is 15 residues long. DNA for the CDR3: TGTGCCAGCAGTAAAAGACAGGACCTAGGAGAAAAACTGTTTTTT. Translating it yields CASSKRQDLGEKLFF.

This clonotype was observed many times. This chain joins TRBV3-1 and TRBJ2-5; D not certain. V lost 3 bases and J lost 1, with 15 bases in between. Germline values: CDR1 LGHDT, CDR2 YNNKEL (reference sequence). This CDR3 has 16 amino acids. The CDR3: CASSHLGRPIQETQYF. The DNA for the CDR3 is TGTGCCAGCAGCCATCTCGGCAGGCCTATCCAAGAGACCCAGTACTTC.